This T cell receptor (beta chain) was profiled in a study of control samples from healthy donors and cancer patients. From germline, CDR1 is SEHNR and CDR2 FQNEAQ (reference sequence). V lost 5 bases to trimming and J lost 5 bases, with 18 bases between them. The CDR3 length is 15 residues. The repertoire was sequenced with immunoSEQ multiplex PCR; TCRdb's copy has only in-frame clones and lacks some. This sample has 130,000 or so clones, with 80% to 95% found just once. Sequenced: blood. The J gene is TRBJ2-5, the V gene TRBV7-9; a weak D match, TRBD2 (6 bases). The origin of this receptor is a man younger than 30 in good health. The CDR3 region is CASSITYGTGETQYF. CDR3 coding DNA: TGTGCCAGCAGCATAACGTACGGGACTGGCGAGACCCAGTACTTC.